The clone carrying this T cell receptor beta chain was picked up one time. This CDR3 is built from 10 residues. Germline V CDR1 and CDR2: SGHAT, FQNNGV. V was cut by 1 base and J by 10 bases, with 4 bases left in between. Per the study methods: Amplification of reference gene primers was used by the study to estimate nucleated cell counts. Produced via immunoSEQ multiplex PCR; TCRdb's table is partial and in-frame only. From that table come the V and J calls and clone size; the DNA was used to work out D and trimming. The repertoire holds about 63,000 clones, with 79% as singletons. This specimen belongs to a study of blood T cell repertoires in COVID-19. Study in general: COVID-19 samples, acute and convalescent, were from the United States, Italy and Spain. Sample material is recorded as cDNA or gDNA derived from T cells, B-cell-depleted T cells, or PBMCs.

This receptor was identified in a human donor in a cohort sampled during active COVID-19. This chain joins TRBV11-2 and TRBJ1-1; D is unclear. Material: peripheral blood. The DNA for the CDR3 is TGTGCCAGCAGCTTAGTCTCAGCTTTCTTT. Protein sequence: CASSLVSAFF.